The 26 T cell receptor beta chains given below trace back to one sample, sequenced in a study of T-cell reconstitution after alpha-beta-depleted transplantation in children. Researchers prepared the TCRbeta library using unique molecular identifiers, the study reports. TCRdb fed the PCR reads into MiXCR, producing one record per CDR3 protein. The repertoire holds 190,000 or so distinct CDR3 sequences, with 5% to 6.5% as singletons. The material was PBMCs, obtained before TCRalphabeta/CD19-depleted stem cell transplant. The receptors come from a girl in the first two years of life with combined immunodeficiency, due to receive a stem cell transplant.

The sample holds many counts of this clonotype. This chain connects TRBV5-1 to TRBJ1-1; 8 nucleotides match TRBD1. The CDR3 has 15 amino acids. The germline gives CDR1 SGHRS, CDR2 YFSETQ. The V gene end was trimmed by 8 bases and the J gene end by 2 bases; junction bases not matched to a gene: 11. CDR3 protein: CASVQGDHPNTEAFF. CDR3 nucleotides: TGCGCCAGTGTACAGGGGGACCACCCAAACACTGAAGCTTTCTTT.

The sample holds many counts of this clonotype. This chain connects TRBV3-1 to TRBJ2-2; D may be TRBD2 (5 bases). Germline V CDR1 and CDR2: LGHDT, YNNKEL (reference sequence). The CDR3 contains 14 residues. V was cut by 1 base and J by 6 bases, with 9 bases left in between. The DNA of the CDR3 is TGTGCCAGCAGCCAAGTACTAGTGGCCGGGGAGCTGTTTTTT. It specifies CASSQVLVAGELFF.

This clonotype was seen repeatedly, ten times or more. The V gene is TRBV27, the J gene TRBJ2-1, with D tentatively TRBD2 (6 bases). Germline lookup yields CDR1 MNHEY and CDR2 SMNVEV (reference sequence). V was cut by 6 bases and J by 10 bases, with 22 bases left in between. This CDR3 contains 15 residues. The CDR3 bases are TGTGCCAGCAGACCCGGGAGCCCCTCGCGTTCGGAGCAGTTCTTC. This gives the protein CASRPGSPSRSEQFF.

In its sample, this clonotype was seen many times. The chain couples TRBV29-1 to TRBJ2-3, with D hard to call. CDR1 and CDR2 (germline): SQVTM, ANQGSEA. The length of the CDR3 is 10 residues. Between the trimmed V and J ends, which lost 7 bases and 6 bases, there was a span of 8 bases. CDR3 sequence: CSALRDTQYF. The CDR3 DNA reads TGCAGCGCTTTAAGGGATACGCAGTATTTT.

Many counts were recorded for this clonotype. The CDR3 region is CASSPGRQSTDTQYF. DNA for the CDR3: TGCGCCAGCAGCCCGGGGAGGCAGAGCACAGATACGCAGTATTTT. The chain employs TRBV5-1 and TRBJ2-3, with a tentative D call TRBD2 (6 bases). Germline-derived CDR1 and CDR2 are SGHRS and YFSETQ. CDR3 length: 15 amino acids. Trimming pared 4 bases from V and 0 bases from J, leaving 12 bases between. Combining the CDR3 with reference TRBV5-1 and TRBJ2-3 gives the whole variable domain KAGVTQTPRYLIKTRGQQVTLSCSPISGHRSVSWYQQTPGQGLQFLFEYFSETQRNKGNFPGRFSGRQFSNSRSEMNVSTLELGDSALYLCASSPGRQSTDTQYFGPGTRLTVL.

The rearrangement joins TRBV12-3 or TRBV12-4 to TRBJ1-1, with a weak D call TRBD1 (5 bases). This CDR3 region has 14 residues. V was clipped by 3 bases and J by 3 bases, with 11 bases between them. The CDR3 spells CASSLGGGDTEAFF. CDR3 in DNA: TGTGCCAGCAGTTTGGGGGGGGGGGACACTGAAGCTTTCTTT.

This clonotype turned up a few times. The rearrangement links TRBV6-2 or TRBV6-3 to TRBJ1-3; 7 bases are shared with TRBD1. The length of the CDR3 is 15 residues. Trimming at V came to 0 bases and at J to 4 bases, leaving 3 bases not matched to a gene. CDR1 is MNHEY, CDR2 SVGEGT, per germline. CDR3 nucleotide sequence: TGTGCCAGCAGTTACTCGAGGGGGCTCGGAAACACCATATATTTT. Translating gives CASSYSRGLGNTIYF.

In this sample, this clonotype turned up many times. The chain joins TRBV20-1 to TRBJ1-1, with 8 bases that match TRBD1. CDR3 length: 12 amino acids. V lost 3 bases and J lost 8; bases outside the gene matches: 5. Germline V CDR1 and CDR2: DFQATT, SNEGSKA (reference sequence). The CDR3 bases are TGCAGTGCTAGCATAGGGGACAGGGAAGCTTTCTTT. Encoded protein: CSASIGDREAFF.

Many counts were recorded for this clonotype. V and J are TRBV7-9 and TRBJ2-7, with D possibly being TRBD1 or TRBD2 (5 bases each). Germline V gene sequence: CDR1 SEHNR, CDR2 FQNEAQ (reference sequence). V gave up 5 bases and J gave up 3 bases, with 14 bases separating them. CDR3 size: 14 residues. This CDR3 is CASSPRDGGYEQYF. CDR3 nucleotide sequence: TGTGCCAGCAGCCCACGGGACGGTGGCTACGAGCAGTACTTC.

This clonotype was seen many times. V is TRBV7-9 and J is TRBJ2-3; D not certain. CDR3 length: 13 residues. Germline assignment: CDR1 SEHNR and CDR2 FQNEAQ (reference sequence). The germline V and J ends were trimmed by 5 bases and 2 bases, with 8 bases remaining between them. In DNA, the CDR3 is TGTGCCAGCAGCGCCTATTCCACAGATACGCAGTATTTT. Translating it yields CASSAYSTDTQYF.

There are many counts of this clonotype. V usage is TRBV28 and J usage is TRBJ2-7; a weak D match, TRBD2 (5 bases). Germline CDR1 is MDHEN and CDR2 is SYDVKM. The CDR3 loop spans 13 amino acids. Deletions cut 7 bases from V and 5 bases from J, with 15 bases between. CDR3 amino acids: CASNEGKVDEQYF. CDR3 nucleotide sequence: TGTGCCAGCAATGAGGGTAAGGTCGACGAGCAGTACTTC.

This clonotype occurred many times. The chain couples TRBV9 to TRBJ1-1; no clear D gene. This CDR3 region has 13 residues. Germline-derived CDR1 and CDR2 are SGDLS and YYNGEE. V was shortened by 2 bases and J by 2 bases, with 7 bases between the two germline ends. In DNA form, the CDR3 reads TGTGCCAGCAGCGTGTCCCCAAACACTGAAGCTTTCTTT. Translation: CASSVSPNTEAFF. Based on the CDR3 plus reference TRBV9 and TRBJ1-1, the full variable domain is DSGVTQTPKHLITATGQRVTLRCSPRSGDLSVYWYQQSLDQGLQFLIQYYNGEERAKGNILERFSAQQFPDLHSELNLSSLELGDSALYFCASSVSPNTEAFFGQGTRLTVV.

This clonotype was recorded many times. J is TRBJ2-7 and V is TRBV28; D unclear. The CDR3 extends over 10 amino acids. With 7 bases removed from V and 8 bases from J, the gap between germline ends came to 9 bases. Germline CDR1 reads MDHEN; CDR2 reads SYDVKM. CDR3 amino acids: CASKRRQQYF. The CDR3 coding sequence is TGTGCCAGCAAACGGAGACAGCAGTACTTC.

The table lists this clonotype with many counts. CDR3 residues: CASSEDAGTGGDGELFF. The DNA of the CDR3 is TGTGCCAGCAGTGAAGACGCCGGGACAGGGGGCGACGGGGAGCTGTTTTTT. This chain links TRBV2 with TRBJ2-2, with 12 bases matching TRBD1. The CDR3 runs to 17 residues. Trimming cost V 1 base and J 7 bases; bases outside gene matches: 7. From germline, CDR1 is SNHLY and CDR2 FYNNEI.

This clonotype was counted many times. This rearrangement joins TRBV3-1 to TRBJ2-5, with unresolved D. The germline CDR1 and CDR2 sequences are LGHDT and YNNKEL (reference sequence). This CDR3 is 15 amino acids long. V lost 1 base and J 2 bases, leaving 11 bases between the germline ends. The CDR3 coding sequence is TGTGCCAGCAGCCAAGGGGGTGGATTTCAAGAGACCCAGTACTTC. This encodes CASSQGGGFQETQYF.

This clonotype was detected many times. The J gene is TRBJ2-1, the V gene TRBV4-2; TRBD2 is a possible D gene (6 bases). Between the trimmed V and J ends, which lost 0 bases and 9 bases, there was a span of 21 bases. The CDR3 extends over 17 amino acids. From germline, CDR1 is LGHNA and CDR2 YNFKEQ. CDR3 nucleotide sequence: TGTGCCAGCAGCCAAGAATCTGGGGCGGGAACGTGGCTTGAGCAGTTCTTC. Its protein product is CASSQESGAGTWLEQFF.

This clonotype was detected ten times or more. CDR3 protein: CASSWGGAVYNEQFF. In nucleotides, the CDR3 is TGTGCCAGCAGCTGGGGGGGAGCGGTATACAATGAGCAGTTCTTC. The chain joins TRBV7-2 to TRBJ2-1, with TRBD2 identical over 7 bases. The CDR3 extends over 15 amino acids. With V trimmed by 4 bases and J by 4 bases, 7 bases remained unmatched. From germline, CDR1 is SGHTA and CDR2 FQGNSA.

This clonotype was seen repeatedly, ten times or more. The chain recombines TRBV5-1 with TRBJ2-1, with D possibly TRBD2 on 6 matching bases. Germline values: CDR1 SGHRS, CDR2 YFSETQ. The V end was cut by 5 bases, the J end by 1 base, with 19 bases between. The CDR3 is 17 residues long. The CDR3 bases are TGCGCCAGCAGACCATTTCCCGGGACTCCATCCTACAATGAGCAGTTCTTC. As protein: CASRPFPGTPSYNEQFF. Using reference TRBV5-1 and TRBJ2-1 for the parts outside the CDR3, the full variable domain is KAGVTQTPRYLIKTRGQQVTLSCSPISGHRSVSWYQQTPGQGLQFLFEYFSETQRNKGNFPGRFSGRQFSNSRSEMNVSTLELGDSALYLCASRPFPGTPSYNEQFFGPGTRLTVL.

This clonotype was counted ten times or more. This chain joins TRBV27 and TRBJ1-2, with 9 bases that match TRBD1. From germline, CDR1 is MNHEY and CDR2 SMNVEV (reference sequence). With V trimmed by 2 bases and J by 4 bases, 11 bases remained unmatched. This CDR3 has 17 amino acids. The CDR3 here is CASSLGKGQGISYGYTF. Written as DNA, the CDR3 is TGTGCCAGCAGTTTAGGTAAAGGACAGGGGATTAGCTATGGCTACACCTTC.

There are many counts of this clonotype. V is TRBV29-1 and J is TRBJ1-1; D ambiguous. Germline assignment: CDR1 SQVTM and CDR2 ANQGSEA. The CDR3 covers 12 residues. Trimming removed 4 bases from V and 8 bases from J, with 14 bases in between. The CDR3 bases are TGCAGCGTTGCGAAAGGGCCTCGGGAAGCTTTCTTT. It is translated as CSVAKGPREAFF.

This clonotype was seen repeatedly, ten times or more. This rearrangement joins TRBV2 to TRBJ2-2; the match to TRBD1 covers 7 bases. V was pared by 7 bases and J by 2 bases, with 10 bases of the junction left unmatched. The CDR3 is made up of 16 amino acids. Germline V gene lookup returns CDR1 SNHLY and CDR2 FYNNEI. The CDR3 DNA reads as TGTGCCAGCACTATACAGGGACAGCTTAACACCGGGGAGCTGTTTTTT. The encoded protein is CASTIQGQLNTGELFF.

At least ten counts were recorded for this clonotype. The V call is TRBV12-3 or TRBV12-4, the J call TRBJ1-5; 8 positions agree with TRBD1. J lost 0 bases, V lost 5 bases, and 3 bases had no gene match. The CDR3 runs 15 residues. The CDR3 nucleotides read TGTGCCAGCAGTGAGGGACAGGTTAGCAATCAGCCCCAGCATTTT. Protein: CASSEGQVSNQPQHF.

There are many counts of this clonotype. The chain links TRBV29-1 to TRBJ2-7; TRBD1 matches 10 bases. CDR1 SQVTM and CDR2 ANQGSEA come from the germline V gene. The V gene end was trimmed by 7 bases and the J gene end by 4 bases; junction bases not matched to a gene: 7. The CDR3 extends over 13 amino acids. This CDR3 reads CSARDRGAYEQYF. The CDR3 nucleotides read TGCAGCGCCCGGGACAGGGGTGCGTACGAGCAGTACTTC.

The table lists this clonotype with many counts. The chain uses TRBV7-2 and TRBJ1-4, with 8 positions matching TRBD1. This CDR3 contains 14 residues. Germline V gene lookup returns CDR1 SGHTA and CDR2 FQGNSA. With 5 bases clipped from V and 5 bases from J, the junction kept 4 bases outside the gene matches. CDR3 nucleotides: TGTGCCAGCAGCCCCGACAGGGGAAATGAAAAACTGTTTTTT. As protein: CASSPDRGNEKLFF.

This clonotype has just a few counts. V is TRBV7-8 and J is TRBJ2-2; D is possibly TRBD1 or TRBD2 (5 bases each). Germline V lookup: CDR1 SGHVS, CDR2 FQNEAQ. V lost 1 base and J lost 4, with 13 bases in between. The length of the CDR3 is 16 residues. The CDR3 DNA is TGTGCCAGCAGCTTAGTGGAATGGGGGAGCACCGGGGAGCTGTTTTTT. It encodes CASSLVEWGSTGELFF.

Comment on this clonotype: This may be a read error, as it is one base from a much larger clone. The CDR3 spells CSALTGGWAYTQYF. In nucleotides, the CDR3 is TGCAGTGCTCTCACCGGGGGGTGGGCATATACGCAGTATTTT. The V gene is TRBV20-1, the J gene TRBJ2-3; the match to TRBD2 covers 7 bases. The germline gives CDR1 DFQATT, CDR2 SNEGSKA (reference sequence). The CDR3 runs 14 residues. The ends lost 5 bases at V and 7 bases at J; junction bases unmatched: 12.